This entry lists 9 T cell receptor beta chains sequenced from one sample in a study of blood T cell repertoires in COVID-19. Libraries were prepared by immunoSEQ multiplex PCR; TCRdb keeps only in-frame clonotypes and omits some of them. The table records some 350,000 clones, more than 70% of them present only once. The sample consisted of peripheral blood. These receptors were collected from a young woman with COVID-19, enrolled during active disease.

The chain joins TRBV9 to TRBJ2-7, with TRBD2 matching 12 bases. The germline V gene encodes CDR1 SGDLS and CDR2 YYNGEE. CDR3 length equals 16 residues. The ends lost 2 bases at V and 7 bases at J; junction bases unmatched: 10. The CDR3 DNA reads TGTGCCAGCAGCGTGACTAGCGGGGGCCCTGAGGGGGAGCAGTACTTC. Translated, it gives CASSVTSGGPEGEQYF.

V is TRBV18 and J is TRBJ2-1, with a tentative D call TRBD2 (6 bases). V lost 0 bases and J 9 bases, leaving 24 bases between the germline ends. The CDR3 runs 18 residues. Germline CDR1 is KGHSH and CDR2 is LQKENI. The CDR3 DNA reads as TGTGCCAGCTCACCACCGGGGGGAACCGGGACCCGCCGGGGTGAGCAGTTCTTC. This gives the protein CASSPPGGTGTRRGEQFF.

The chain is built from TRBV24-1 and TRBJ2-1; a possible D gene is TRBD1 (5 bases). Germline assignment: CDR1 KGHDR and CDR2 SFDVKD. The CDR3 is made up of 17 amino acids. Trimming took 5 bases from V and 1 from J, leaving 17 bases between them. This chain's CDR3 is CATSASHAGRSYNEQFF. DNA for the CDR3: TGTGCCACCAGTGCGAGTCATGCAGGGCGATCCTACAATGAGCAGTTCTTC.

The chain carries TRBV10-3 and TRBJ2-1, with 10 bases matching TRBD2. Germline V CDR1 and CDR2: ENHRY, SYGVKD. With V trimmed by 6 bases and J by 3 bases, 5 bases remained unmatched. The CDR3 runs 15 residues. As DNA, the CDR3 is TGTGCCATCAGCGAGACTAGCGGGCTCTACAATGAGCAGTTCTTC. Protein: CAISETSGLYNEQFF.

The gene calls are TRBV28 and TRBJ1-5; D possibly corresponds to TRBD1 (5 bases). Germline loops: CDR1 MDHEN, CDR2 SYDVKM. V was pared by 5 bases and J by 4 bases, with 15 bases between. The CDR3 covers 15 residues. CDR3 nucleotides: TGTGCCAGCAGTGAAACAGGAGGGGCGAATCAGCCCCAGCATTTT. The encoded protein is CASSETGGANQPQHF.

V gene TRBV7-9 combines with J gene TRBJ1-2; D unclear. V lost 5 bases, J lost 1 base, and 11 bases lay in between. The CDR3 totals 14 residues. Germline values: CDR1 SEHNR, CDR2 FQNEAQ (reference sequence). This CDR3 reads CASSPSRVNYGYTF. CDR3 in DNA: TGTGCCAGCAGCCCCTCGAGGGTTAACTATGGCTACACCTTC.

This chain uses TRBV12-3 or TRBV12-4 with TRBJ2-5; D uncertain. V lost 5 bases, J lost 1 base, and 5 bases lay in between. This CDR3 is 12 amino acids long. The chain's CDR3 is CASSPLQETQYF. CDR3 nucleotide sequence: TGTGCCAGCAGTCCTCTCCAAGAGACCCAGTACTTC.

This chain connects TRBV10-1 to TRBJ2-7; possibly TRBD2 for D (6 bases). CDR3 size: 15 residues. Trimming took off 4 bases at V and 0 bases at J, with 13 bases between the two ends. Germline CDR1 and CDR2: WNHNN and SYGVQD (reference sequence). The CDR3 DNA reads TGCGCCAGCAGTGGCGGGACGGTGGGCTCCTACGAGCAGTACTTC. It translates to CASSGGTVGSYEQYF.

CDR3 protein: CASSLVGLAGRPSQETQYF. The CDR3 nucleotides read TGTGCCAGCAGCTTGGTGGGACTAGCGGGGCGACCCTCCCAAGAGACCCAGTACTTC. The chain joins TRBV5-5 to TRBJ2-5; 13 nucleotides agree with TRBD2. The CDR3 is 19 residues long. After removal of 0 bases from V and 1 base from J, the junction contained 9 bases not matched to a gene. Germline CDR1 SGHKS, CDR2 YYEKEE (reference sequence).